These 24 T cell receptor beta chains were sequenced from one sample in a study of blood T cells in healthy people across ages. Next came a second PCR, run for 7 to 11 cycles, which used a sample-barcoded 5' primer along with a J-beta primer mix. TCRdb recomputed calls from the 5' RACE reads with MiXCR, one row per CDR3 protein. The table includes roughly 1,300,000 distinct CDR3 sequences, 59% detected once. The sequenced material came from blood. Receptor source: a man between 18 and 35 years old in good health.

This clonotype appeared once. The chain's CDR3 is CASSQTEKFYEQYF. DNA for the CDR3: TGTGCCAGCAGCCAGACGGAGAAATTTTACGAGCAGTACTTC. This chain links TRBV3-1 with TRBJ2-4; D gene unclear. The J call is doubtful: the DNA matches TRBJ2-7 better. Germline assignment: CDR1 LGHDT and CDR2 YNNKEL (reference sequence). The CDR3 totals 14 residues.

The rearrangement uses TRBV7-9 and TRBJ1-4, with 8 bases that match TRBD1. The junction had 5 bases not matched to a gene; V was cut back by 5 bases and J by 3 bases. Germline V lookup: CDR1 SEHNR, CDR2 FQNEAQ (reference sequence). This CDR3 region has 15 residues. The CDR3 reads CASSVYRGANEKLFF. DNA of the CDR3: TGTGCCAGCAGCGTCTACAGGGGGGCTAATGAAAAACTGTTTTTT.

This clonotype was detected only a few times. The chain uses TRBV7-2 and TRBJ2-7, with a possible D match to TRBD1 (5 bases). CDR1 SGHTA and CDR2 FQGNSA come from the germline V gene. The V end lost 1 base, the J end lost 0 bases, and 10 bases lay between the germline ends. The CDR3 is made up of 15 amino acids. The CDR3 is CASSLEAGFSYEQYF. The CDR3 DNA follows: TGTGCCAGCAGCTTAGAGGCAGGGTTCTCCTACGAGCAGTACTTC.

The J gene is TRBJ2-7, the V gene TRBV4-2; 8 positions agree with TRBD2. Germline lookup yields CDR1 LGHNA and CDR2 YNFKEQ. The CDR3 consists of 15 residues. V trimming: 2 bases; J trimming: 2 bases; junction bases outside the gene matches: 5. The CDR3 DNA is TGTGCCAGCAGCCAAAAAAGCGGGAGTACCTACGAGCAGTACTTC. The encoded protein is CASSQKSGSTYEQYF.

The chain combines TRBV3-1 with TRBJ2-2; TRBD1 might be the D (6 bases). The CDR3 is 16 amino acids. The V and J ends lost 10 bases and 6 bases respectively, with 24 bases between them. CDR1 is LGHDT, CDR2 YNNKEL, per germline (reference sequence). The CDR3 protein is CATAKGGRGRSGELFF. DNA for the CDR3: TGTGCCACCGCCAAAGGGGGACGGGGTCGCTCCGGGGAGCTGTTTTTT.

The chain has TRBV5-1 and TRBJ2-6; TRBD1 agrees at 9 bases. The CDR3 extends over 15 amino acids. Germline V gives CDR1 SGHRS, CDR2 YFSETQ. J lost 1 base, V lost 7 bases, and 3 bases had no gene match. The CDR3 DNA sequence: TGCGCCAGCCAACAGGGGGCATCTGGGGCCAACGTCCTGACTTTC. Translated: CASQQGASGANVLTF.

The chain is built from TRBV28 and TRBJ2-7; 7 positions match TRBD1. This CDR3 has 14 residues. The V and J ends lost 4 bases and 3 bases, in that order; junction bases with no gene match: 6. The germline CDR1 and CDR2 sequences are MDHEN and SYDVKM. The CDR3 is CASSSQGLRYEQYF. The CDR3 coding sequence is TGTGCCAGCAGTTCACAGGGGCTACGCTACGAGCAGTACTTC.

The CDR3 here is CASSSREARTDTQYF. The DNA for the CDR3 is TGTGCCAGCAGTTCCAGGGAGGCCCGCACAGATACGCAGTATTTT. This chain joins TRBV12-3 or TRBV12-4 and TRBJ2-3, with D possibly TRBD2 on 6 matching bases. V lost 4 bases to trimming and J lost 1 base, with 12 bases between them. The CDR3 is 15 residues long.

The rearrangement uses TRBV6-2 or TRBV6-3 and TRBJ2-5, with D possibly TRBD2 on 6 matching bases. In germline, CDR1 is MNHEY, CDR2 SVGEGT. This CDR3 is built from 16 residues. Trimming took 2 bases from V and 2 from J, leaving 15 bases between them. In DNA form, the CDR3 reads TGTGCCAGCAGTTACGATCCGGGGGACCCGCAAGAGACCCAGTACTTC. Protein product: CASSYDPGDPQETQYF.

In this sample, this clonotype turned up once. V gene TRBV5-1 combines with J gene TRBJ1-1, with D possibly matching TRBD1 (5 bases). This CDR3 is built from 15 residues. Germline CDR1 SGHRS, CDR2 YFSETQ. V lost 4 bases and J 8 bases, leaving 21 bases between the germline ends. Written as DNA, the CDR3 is TGCGCCAGCAGCCCAACTCCGAGGGGCTTGGAGGAAGCTTTCTTT. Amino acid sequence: CASSPTPRGLEEAFF.

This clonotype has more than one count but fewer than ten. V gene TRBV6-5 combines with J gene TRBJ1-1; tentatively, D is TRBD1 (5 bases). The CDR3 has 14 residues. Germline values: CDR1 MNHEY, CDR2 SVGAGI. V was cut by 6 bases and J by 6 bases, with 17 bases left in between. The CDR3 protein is CASSEGAGSAEAFF. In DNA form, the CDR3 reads TGTGCCAGCAGCGAAGGCGCAGGGTCGGCTGAAGCTTTCTTT.

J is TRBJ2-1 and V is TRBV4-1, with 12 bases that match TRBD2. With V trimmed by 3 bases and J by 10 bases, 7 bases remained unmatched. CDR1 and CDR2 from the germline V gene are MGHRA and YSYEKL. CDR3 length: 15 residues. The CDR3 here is CASSHRLAGATEQFF. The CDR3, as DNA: TGCGCCAGCAGCCACCGACTAGCGGGGGCCACCGAGCAGTTCTTC.

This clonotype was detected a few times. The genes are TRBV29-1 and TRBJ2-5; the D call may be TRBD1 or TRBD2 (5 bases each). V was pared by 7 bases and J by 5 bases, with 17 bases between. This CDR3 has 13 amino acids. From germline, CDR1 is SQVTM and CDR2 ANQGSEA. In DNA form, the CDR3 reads TGCAGCGGAGGGACGGTGGCATCGGAGACCCAGTACTTC. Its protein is CSGGTVASETQYF.

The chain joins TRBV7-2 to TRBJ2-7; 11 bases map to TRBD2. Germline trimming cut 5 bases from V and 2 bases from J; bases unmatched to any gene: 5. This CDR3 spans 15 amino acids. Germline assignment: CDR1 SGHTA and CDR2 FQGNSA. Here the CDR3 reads CASSALAGGTYEQYF. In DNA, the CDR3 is TGTGCCAGCAGCGCTCTAGCGGGGGGTACCTACGAGCAGTACTTC.

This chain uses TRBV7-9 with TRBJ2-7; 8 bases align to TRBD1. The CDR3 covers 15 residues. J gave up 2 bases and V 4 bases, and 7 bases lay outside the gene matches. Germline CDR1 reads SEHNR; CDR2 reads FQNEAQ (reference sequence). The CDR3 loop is CASSSQGAFPYEQYF. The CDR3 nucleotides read TGTGCCAGCAGCTCCCAGGGGGCTTTCCCCTACGAGCAGTACTTC.

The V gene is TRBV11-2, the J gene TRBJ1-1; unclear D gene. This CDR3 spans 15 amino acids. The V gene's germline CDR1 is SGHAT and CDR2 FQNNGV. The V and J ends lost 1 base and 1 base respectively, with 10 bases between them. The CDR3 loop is CASSLVGGPNTEAFF. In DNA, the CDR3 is TGTGCCAGCAGCTTAGTCGGAGGACCGAACACTGAAGCTTTCTTT.

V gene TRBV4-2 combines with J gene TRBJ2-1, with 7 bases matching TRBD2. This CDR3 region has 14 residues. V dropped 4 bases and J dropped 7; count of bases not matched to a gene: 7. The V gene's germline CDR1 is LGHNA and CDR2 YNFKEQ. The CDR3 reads CASSLSGAQNEQFF. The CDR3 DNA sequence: TGTGCCAGCAGCCTCAGCGGGGCTCAGAATGAGCAGTTCTTC.

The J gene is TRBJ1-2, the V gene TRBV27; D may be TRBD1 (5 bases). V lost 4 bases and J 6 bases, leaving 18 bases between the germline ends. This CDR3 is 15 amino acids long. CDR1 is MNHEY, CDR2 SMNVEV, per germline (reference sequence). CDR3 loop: CASSSALGGSNGYTF. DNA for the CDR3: TGTGCCAGCAGTTCCGCACTGGGGGGGAGCAATGGCTACACCTTC.

CDR3 residues: CATRDRGPTEAFF. The CDR3 DNA sequence: TGTGCCACCAGGGACAGGGGGCCCACTGAAGCTTTCTTT. The chain joins TRBV15 to TRBJ1-1; 11 positions match TRBD1. Germline V CDR1 and CDR2: LNHNV, YYDKDF (reference sequence). There are 13 residues in the CDR3. After removal of 6 bases from V and 4 bases from J, the junction contained 1 base not matched to a gene.

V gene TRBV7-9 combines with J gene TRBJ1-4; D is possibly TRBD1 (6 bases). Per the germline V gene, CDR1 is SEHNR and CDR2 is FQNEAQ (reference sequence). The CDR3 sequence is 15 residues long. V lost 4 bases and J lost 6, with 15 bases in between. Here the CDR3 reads CASSSSGAAHEKLFF. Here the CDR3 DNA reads TGTGCCAGCAGCTCGTCAGGGGCTGCACATGAAAAACTGTTTTTT.

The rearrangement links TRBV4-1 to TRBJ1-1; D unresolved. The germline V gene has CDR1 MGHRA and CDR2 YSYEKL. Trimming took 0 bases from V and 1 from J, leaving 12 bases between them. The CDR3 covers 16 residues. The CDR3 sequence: CASSQDSGPTNTEAFF. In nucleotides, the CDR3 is TGCGCCAGCAGCCAAGATAGCGGACCGACGAACACTGAAGCTTTCTTT.

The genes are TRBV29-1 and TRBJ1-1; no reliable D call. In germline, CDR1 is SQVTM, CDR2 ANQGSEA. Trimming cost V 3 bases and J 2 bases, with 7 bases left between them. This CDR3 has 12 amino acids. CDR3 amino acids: CSVEDVNTEAFF. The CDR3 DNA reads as TGCAGCGTTGAGGACGTAAACACTGAAGCTTTCTTT.

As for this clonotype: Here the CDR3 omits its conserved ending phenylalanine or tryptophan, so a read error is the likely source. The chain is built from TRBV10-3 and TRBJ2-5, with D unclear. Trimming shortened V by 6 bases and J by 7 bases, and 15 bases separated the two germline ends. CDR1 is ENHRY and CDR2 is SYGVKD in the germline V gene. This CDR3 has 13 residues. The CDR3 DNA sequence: TGTGCCATCAGCCCAGCCCTCGTCGGGACCCAGTACATC. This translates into CAISPALVGTQYI.

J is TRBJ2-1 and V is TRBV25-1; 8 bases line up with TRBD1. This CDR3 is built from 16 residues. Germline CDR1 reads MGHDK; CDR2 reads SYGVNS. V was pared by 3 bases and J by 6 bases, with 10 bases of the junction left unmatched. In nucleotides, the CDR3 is TGTGCCAGCAGTGAGGACGGACAGGGCGTTGGCAATGAGCAGTTCTTC. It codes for CASSEDGQGVGNEQFF.